Listed here are 13 T cell receptor beta chains from one sample, sequenced in a study of blood T cell repertoires in COVID-19. Profiling relied on immunoSEQ multiplex PCR, and the TCRdb table lists in-frame clones only, not all of them. Of more than 90,000 clones detected, around 85% appear once; the ten largest clones hold around 2%. Sequencing was done on a sample of peripheral blood. These receptors came from a woman in her seventies with active or convalescent COVID-19.

V usage is TRBV2 and J usage is TRBJ1-6; D may be TRBD1 (5 bases). The CDR3 is 18 amino acids. The ends were cut back, 5 bases at V and 0 bases at J, with 17 bases in the middle. Germline-derived CDR1 and CDR2 are SNHLY and FYNNEI. In DNA, the CDR3 is TGTGCCAGCAGTCGGGGGGGGACGGTGAGCTCCTATAATTCACCCCTCCACTTT. Translated, it gives CASSRGGTVSSYNSPLHF.

V gene TRBV13 combines with J gene TRBJ2-3; 9 bases align to TRBD1. There are 15 residues in the CDR3. J gave up 8 bases and V 5 bases, and 11 bases lay outside the gene matches. The V gene's germline CDR1 is PRHDT and CDR2 FYEKMQ (reference sequence). The DNA of the CDR3 is TGTGCCAGCAGCCTCCGACAGGGGGTCCGCGGTACGCAGTATTTT. Its translation: CASSLRQGVRGTQYF.

The gene calls are TRBV4-3 and TRBJ2-6; TRBD2 matches 8 bases. CDR3 length: 20 amino acids. V was clipped by 0 bases and J by 1 base; unmatched bases: 11. Germline CDR1 LGHNA, CDR2 YSLEER. The CDR3 sequence is CASSQESQAGGLSGANVLTF. As DNA, the CDR3 is TGCGCCAGCAGCCAAGAAAGCCAGGCGGGAGGCTTGTCTGGGGCCAACGTCCTGACTTTC.

As for this clone: Without the conserved terminal phenylalanine or tryptophan, this CDR3 likely stems from a read error. Because the CDR3's place on the DNA is in doubt, the DNA is left out and the CDR3 is given as listed by TCRdb. V is TRBV28 and J is TRBJ2-7; TRBD1, the table's D call, was not compared with the DNA. From its first to its last residue, the CDR3 has 14 amino acids. CDR1 and CDR2 from the germline V gene are MDHEN and SYDVKM. CDR3: CASSTLQLGVAMFG.

This clone was detected only a few times. The chain couples TRBV19 to TRBJ1-3; 7 nucleotides align to TRBD1. The CDR3 length is 14 residues. The germline gives CDR1 LNHDA, CDR2 SQIVND (reference sequence). V lost 7 bases to trimming and J lost 4 bases; unmatched junction nucleotides: 7. This CDR3 reads CASTRGGAGNTIYF. CDR3 DNA: TGTGCCAGTACCCGAGGGGGCGCGGGAAACACCATATATTTT.

V and J are TRBV5-4 and TRBJ2-1, with 10 nucleotides matching TRBD2. The CDR3 sequence is 15 residues long. V was pared by 4 bases and J by 10 bases, with 11 bases of the junction left unmatched. Germline CDR1 SGHNT, CDR2 YYREEE (reference sequence). The CDR3 sequence is CASSKTSGERREQFF. DNA for the CDR3: TGTGCCAGCAGCAAAACTAGCGGGGAGCGTAGAGAGCAGTTCTTC.

CDR3 DNA sequence: TGCGCCAGCAGCCAAGCGACGACTAGCGGGAGACATAATGAGCAGTTCTTC. Its translation is CASSQATTSGRHNEQFF. This rearrangement joins TRBV4-3 to TRBJ2-1; 12 bases are a match to TRBD2. V gave up 1 base and J gave up 7 bases; unmatched junction bases: 8. Germline values: CDR1 LGHNA, CDR2 YSLEER. CDR3 length: 17 amino acids.

This chain connects TRBV6-5 to TRBJ2-2, with 9 bases fitting TRBD1. This CDR3 contains 13 residues. CDR1 is MNHEY, CDR2 SVGAGI, per germline. V shed 10 bases and J 1 base; nucleotides not matched to a gene: 1. CDR3 nucleotides: TGTGCCACGGACAGGGGGAACACCGGGGAGCTGTTTTTT. It encodes CATDRGNTGELFF.

The rearrangement links TRBV5-4 to TRBJ2-1; 8 positions agree with TRBD1. The J segment lost 10 bases and the V segment lost 4 bases, leaving 7 bases of the junction unmatched. This CDR3 region has 13 residues. The germline gives CDR1 SGHNT, CDR2 YYREEE (reference sequence). Here the CDR3 DNA reads TGTGCCAGCAGCCCCGACTGGGACAGGGAGCAGTTCTTC. Translated, it gives CASSPDWDREQFF.

The rearrangement uses TRBV11-2 and TRBJ1-1; 7 nucleotides align to TRBD1. CDR3 length equals 15 residues. Germline assignment: CDR1 SGHAT and CDR2 FQNNGV. The J segment lost 1 base and the V segment lost 5 bases, leaving 7 bases of the junction unmatched. The CDR3 sequence is CASSPGGTANTEAFF. CDR3 coding DNA: TGTGCCAGCAGCCCAGGTGGGACAGCGAACACTGAAGCTTTCTTT.

The CDR3 is CAWSVRNTEAFF. The CDR3 coding sequence is TGTGCCTGGAGTGTCCGGAACACTGAAGCTTTCTTT. The chain carries TRBV30 and TRBJ1-1; D gene ambiguous. This CDR3 spans 12 amino acids. V was pared by 0 bases and J by 1 base, with 3 bases between. Germline CDR1 is GTSNPN and CDR2 is SVGIG (reference sequence). The full variable domain, in which reference TRBV30 and TRBJ1-1 provide the parts outside the CDR3, is SQTIHQWPATLVQPVGSPLSLECTVEGTSNPNLYWYRQAAGRGLQLLFYSVGIGQISSEVPQNLSASRPQDRQFILSSKKLLLSDSGFYLCAWSVRNTEAFFGQGTRLTVV.

As regards this clone: Other nucleotide sequences from this sample produce the same CDR3. The rearrangement uses TRBV18 and TRBJ1-2; 7 bases line up with TRBD1. Per the germline V gene, CDR1 is KGHSH and CDR2 is LQKENI. CDR3 length: 13 residues. V trimming: 2 bases; J trimming: 8 bases; junction bases outside the gene matches: 5. The CDR3 nucleotides are TGTGCCAGCTCACCAAGGGACAGTGACGGCTACACCTTC. Translated: CASSPRDSDGYTF.

This rearrangement joins TRBV5-6 to TRBJ2-3; D not certain. The germline V gene encodes CDR1 SGHDT and CDR2 YYEEEE. The V end was cut by 2 bases, the J end by 6 bases, with 7 bases between. The CDR3 runs to 12 residues. The CDR3 DNA reads TGTGCCAGCAGCTTCTTCCCGGATACGCAGTATTTT. Amino acid sequence: CASSFFPDTQYF.